A single sample gave rise to the 32 T cell receptor beta chains below, sequenced in a study of blood T cell repertoires in COVID-19. Measured with immunoSEQ multiplex PCR; TCRdb has only the in-frame clones, and not every one. Of approximately 150,000 clones listed, about nine tenths were seen once; the top ten hold 3.5% to 4%. Sequenced sample: peripheral blood. Receptor source: a woman aged 55-70 years who had recovered from COVID-19.

In this sample, this clone turned up once. The rearrangement uses TRBV15 and TRBJ2-1, with D uncertain. V gave up 4 bases and J gave up 8 bases, with 12 bases separating them. Germline CDR1 is LNHNV and CDR2 is YYDKDF (reference sequence). This CDR3 comprises 13 residues. The CDR3 DNA sequence: TGTGCCACCAGCATTGATCGTGGCTATGAGCAGTTCTTC. Amino acid sequence: CATSIDRGYEQFF. Using reference TRBV15 and TRBJ2-1 for the parts outside the CDR3, the full variable domain is DAMVIQNPRYQVTQFGKPVTLSCSQTLNHNVMYWYQQKSSQAPKLLFHYYDKDFNNEADTPDNFQSRRPNTSFCFLDIRSPGLGDTAMYLCATSIDRGYEQFFGPGTRLTVL.

The gene calls are TRBV5-1 and TRBJ1-6; D might be TRBD1 (6 bases). Germline V gene sequence: CDR1 SGHRS, CDR2 YFSETQ. Trimming removed 0 bases at V and 8 bases at J, with 9 bases between. This CDR3 spans 14 amino acids. CDR3 in DNA: TGCGCCAGCAGCTTGGCTGGGGGCGATTCACCCCTCCACTTT. As protein: CASSLAGGDSPLHF. The complete variable domain, with remaining parts taken from reference TRBV5-1 and TRBJ1-6, reads KAGVTQTPRYLIKTRGQQVTLSCSPISGHRSVSWYQQTPGQGLQFLFEYFSETQRNKGNFPGRFSGRQFSNSRSEMNVSTLELGDSALYLCASSLAGGDSPLHFGNGTRLTVT.

This rearrangement joins TRBV28 to TRBJ2-3; D is unclear. Germline V gene sequence: CDR1 MDHEN, CDR2 SYDVKM. Trimming left V 3 bases short and J 6 bases short, with 16 bases between. The CDR3 is 15 residues long. CDR3 residues: CASSFNRLQRDTQYF. The CDR3, as DNA: TGTGCCAGCAGTTTTAACCGCCTTCAACGGGATACGCAGTATTTT.

V gene TRBV15 combines with J gene TRBJ2-7, with TRBD2 matching 10 bases. V shed 6 bases, J shed 6 bases, and the junction held 8 bases outside the gene matches. Germline V gene lookup returns CDR1 LNHNV and CDR2 YYDKDF (reference sequence). This CDR3 contains 14 residues. The CDR3 nucleotides are TGTGCCACCAGATTTCTAGCGGGGGCGGGCGAGCAGTACTTC. This encodes CATRFLAGAGEQYF. The full variable domain, with the rest looked up from reference TRBV15 and TRBJ2-7, is DAMVIQNPRYQVTQFGKPVTLSCSQTLNHNVMYWYQQKSSQAPKLLFHYYDKDFNNEADTPDNFQSRRPNTSFCFLDIRSPGLGDTAMYLCATRFLAGAGEQYFGPGTRLTVT.

This clone was found a few times. The chain joins TRBV2 to TRBJ2-5; D uncertain. The germline V and J ends were trimmed by 3 bases and 5 bases, with 4 bases remaining between them. Per the germline V gene, CDR1 is SNHLY and CDR2 is FYNNEI. The CDR3 consists of 11 residues. CDR3 sequence (DNA): TGTGCCAGCAGTGACCGGGAGACCCAGTACTTC. Translating it yields CASSDRETQYF.

This rearrangement joins TRBV6-5 to TRBJ1-2; 7 nucleotides agree with TRBD1. The germline V gene encodes CDR1 MNHEY and CDR2 SVGAGI. V gave up 6 bases and J gave up 6 bases; unmatched junction bases: 1. The CDR3 has 11 residues. The CDR3 DNA sequence: TGTGCCAGCAGCCAGGGGGATGGCTACACCTTC. This codes for CASSQGDGYTF.

The rearrangement links TRBV4-2 to TRBJ2-1; D may be TRBD1 (6 bases). V was cut by 1 base and J by 3 bases, with 10 bases left in between. The CDR3 is 15 residues long. The germline V gene encodes CDR1 LGHNA and CDR2 YNFKEQ. The CDR3 region has the DNA TGTGCCAGCAGCCAAGGACAGGCAAGCTACAATGAGCAGTTCTTC. This codes for CASSQGQASYNEQFF.

The J gene is TRBJ1-4, the V gene TRBV28; D unresolved. CDR3 length: 12 amino acids. V lost 3 bases and J 8 bases, leaving 7 bases between the germline ends. From germline, CDR1 is MDHEN and CDR2 SYDVKM. The chain's CDR3 is CASSFRREKLFF. CDR3 DNA: TGTGCCAGCAGTTTCAGGAGGGAAAAACTGTTTTTT.

The chain carries TRBV30 and TRBJ2-7; no clear D. Between the trimmed V and J ends, which lost 1 base and 7 bases, there was a span of 5 bases. This CDR3 has 10 amino acids. Per the germline V gene, CDR1 is GTSNPN and CDR2 is SVGIG (reference sequence). This CDR3 is CAWSGPEQYF. As DNA, the CDR3 is TGTGCCTGGAGTGGGCCGGAGCAGTACTTC.

V usage is TRBV24-1 and J usage is TRBJ2-1, with D possibly TRBD1 on 5 matching bases. Germline V gene data show CDR1 as KGHDR and CDR2 as SFDVKD. This CDR3 has 15 residues. V lost 6 bases to trimming and J lost 6 bases, with 17 bases between them. The CDR3 is CATSPRLGQANEQFF. DNA of the CDR3: TGTGCCACCAGTCCTAGGTTGGGGCAGGCCAATGAGCAGTTCTTC.

This sequence joins TRBV28 and TRBJ1-1, with D unclear. The CDR3 runs 14 residues. Germline assignment: CDR1 MDHEN and CDR2 SYDVKM. V was pared by 2 bases and J by 4 bases, with 11 bases between. The CDR3 DNA is TGTGCCAGCAGTTTAACACTCCGGGGCACTGAAGCTTTCTTT. Amino acid sequence: CASSLTLRGTEAFF.

The V and J genes are TRBV12-3 or TRBV12-4 and TRBJ2-7, with no clear D. Trimming left V 4 bases short and J 6 bases short, with 13 bases between. The CDR3 covers 13 residues. For the CDR3, the DNA is TGTGCCAGCAGTTCGTCCGCCTATGGCGAGCAGTACTTC. Amino acids: CASSSSAYGEQYF.

This clone was seen only once. The chain joins TRBV18 to TRBJ1-6, with D unresolved. The CDR3 covers 14 residues. Germline CDR1 and CDR2: KGHSH and LQKENI. V shed 3 bases and J shed 7 bases, with 10 bases lying between them. CDR3 sequence reads: CASSPRGGNSPLHF. The CDR3 coding sequence is TGTGCCAGCTCACCGCGGGGAGGCAATTCACCCCTCCACTTT.

The gene calls are TRBV5-1 and TRBJ2-3; 8 bases align to TRBD2. CDR3 length equals 16 residues. Germline V gene data show CDR1 as SGHRS and CDR2 as YFSETQ. J was trimmed by 6 bases and V by 4 bases; bases with no gene match: 13. CDR3 nucleotide sequence: TGCGCCAGCAGCCTGGCGGGGCGGGGGGCCGGGGATACGCAGTATTTT. This sequence encodes CASSLAGRGAGDTQYF.

This clone was seen a few times. Here the CDR3 reads CASSPSGANTGELFF. As DNA, the CDR3 is TGTGCCAGCAGCCCTAGCGGGGCCAACACCGGGGAGCTGTTTTTT. The V and J genes are TRBV4-2 and TRBJ2-2, with TRBD2 matching over 9 bases. This CDR3 has 15 residues. V gave up 4 bases and J gave up 2 bases; unmatched junction bases: 2. Per germline, CDR1 LGHNA and CDR2 YNFKEQ.

The rearrangement joins TRBV27 to TRBJ1-4, with D unresolved. V gave up 2 bases and J gave up 4 bases, with 11 bases separating them. From germline, CDR1 is MNHEY and CDR2 SMNVEV (reference sequence). The CDR3 totals 15 residues. In nucleotides, the CDR3 is TGTGCCAGCAGTTTAGAAGGCGGGTTTAATGAAAAACTGTTTTTT. Amino acids: CASSLEGGFNEKLFF.

The gene calls are TRBV28 and TRBJ2-3; TRBD2 matches at 10 bases. There are 17 residues in the CDR3. CDR1 is MDHEN and CDR2 is SYDVKM in the germline V gene. The junction had 11 bases not matched to a gene; V was cut back by 6 bases and J by 2 bases. The CDR3 loop reads CASSPLGAGGPTDTQYF. For the CDR3, the DNA is TGTGCCAGCAGCCCCTTAGGAGCGGGGGGGCCCACAGATACGCAGTATTTT.

This chain connects TRBV10-3 to TRBJ1-5, with a tentative D call TRBD1 (6 bases). Per the germline V gene, CDR1 is ENHRY and CDR2 is SYGVKD. The CDR3 has 13 amino acids. The V end was cut by 8 bases, the J end by 3 bases, with 11 bases between. CDR3 nucleotides: TGTGCCATCCAGGACAGATTCAATCAGCCCCAGCATTTT. This translates into CAIQDRFNQPQHF.

The gene calls are TRBV14 and TRBJ2-7, with 7 bases identical to TRBD1. The CDR3 runs 15 residues. In germline, CDR1 is SGHDN, CDR2 FVKESK. With 3 bases clipped from V and 2 bases from J, the junction kept 7 bases outside the gene matches. The CDR3 region has the DNA TGTGCCAGCAGCCAGGGACAGCGGACCGCCTACGAGCAGTACTTC. Encoded protein: CASSQGQRTAYEQYF.

The chain joins TRBV4-2 to TRBJ2-3, with TRBD1 identical over 10 bases. Germline CDR1 reads LGHNA; CDR2 reads YNFKEQ. V lost 0 bases to trimming and J lost 5 bases; unmatched junction nucleotides: 5. The CDR3 is 16 residues long. In nucleotides, the CDR3 is TGTGCCAGCAGCCAAGATAGGGGACAGGGGTTAGATACGCAGTATTTT. Amino acids: CASSQDRGQGLDTQYF.

V gene TRBV2 combines with J gene TRBJ2-3, with D possibly TRBD1 on 6 matching bases. The germline V and J ends were trimmed by 7 bases and 3 bases, with 20 bases remaining between them. Germline V gene data show CDR1 as SNHLY and CDR2 as FYNNEI. The CDR3 runs to 16 residues. This CDR3 is CASNEGGRGSTDTQYF. CDR3 coding DNA: TGTGCCAGCAACGAAGGTGGCAGGGGAAGTACAGATACGCAGTATTTT.

The chain has TRBV19 and TRBJ2-1, with 7 bases matching TRBD2. CDR1 is LNHDA, CDR2 SQIVND, per germline (reference sequence). Germline trimming cut 1 base from V and 4 bases from J; bases unmatched to any gene: 4. This CDR3 contains 15 residues. The DNA for the CDR3 is TGTGCCAGTAGTATAGGGGACTACGCTTACAATGAGCAGTTCTTC. Translated, it gives CASSIGDYAYNEQFF.

A single count supports this clone. The rearrangement links TRBV28 to TRBJ2-7; D is perhaps TRBD2 (6 bases). CDR1 and CDR2 from the germline V gene are MDHEN and SYDVKM. This CDR3 has 15 residues. V was shortened by 4 bases and J by 7 bases, with 20 bases between the two germline ends. CDR3 nucleotide sequence: TGTGCCAGCAGTTCCGGAGCCGGAGGGGCCTGGGAGCAGTACTTC. Translating it yields CASSSGAGGAWEQYF.

The rearrangement uses TRBV2 and TRBJ1-2; D ambiguous. This CDR3 region has 14 residues. The germline CDR1 and CDR2 sequences are SNHLY and FYNNEI. Trimming left V 0 bases short and J 8 bases short, with 13 bases between. CDR3: CASSEAMASGGYTF. CDR3 sequence (DNA): TGTGCCAGCAGTGAAGCAATGGCTTCCGGGGGCTACACCTTC.

This clone has just a few counts. The V and J genes are TRBV9 and TRBJ1-1; D unclear. Germline CDR1 reads SGDLS; CDR2 reads YYNGEE. The CDR3 has 17 residues. V lost 3 bases, J lost 1 base, and 19 bases lay in between. The CDR3 coding sequence is TGTGCCAGCAGCGCGCGTACCACGGGATCCCCGAACACTGAAGCTTTCTTT. This encodes CASSARTTGSPNTEAFF.

This chain connects TRBV6-6 to TRBJ1-2; TRBD1 matches at 7 bases. Germline CDR1 is MNHNY and CDR2 is SVGAGI (reference sequence). There are 13 residues in the CDR3. Trimming at V came to 9 bases and at J to 8 bases, leaving 12 bases not matched to a gene. This chain's CDR3 is CASQTGVIEGYTF. Written as DNA, the CDR3 is TGTGCCAGTCAAACAGGGGTGATAGAAGGCTACACCTTC.

The V gene is TRBV3-1 (or the pseudogene TRBV3-2), the J gene TRBJ2-5, with D possibly matching TRBD2 (5 bases). Germline V gives CDR1 LGHDT, CDR2 YNNKEL (reference sequence). Trimming took 5 bases from V and 5 from J, leaving 18 bases between them. The length of the CDR3 is 15 residues. Here the CDR3 DNA reads TGTGCCAGCAGCAGGGAGAGTAGTCCTGGGGAGACCCAGTACTTC. This sequence encodes CASSRESSPGETQYF.

This chain uses TRBV6-1 with TRBJ2-2, with D possibly being TRBD1 (5 bases). The CDR3 runs 13 residues. V lost 2 bases to trimming and J lost 5 bases, with 6 bases between them. Germline CDR1 reads MNHNS; CDR2 reads SASEGT. The CDR3 sequence: CASSEQGTGELFF. In DNA form, the CDR3 reads TGTGCCAGCAGTGAACAGGGAACCGGGGAGCTGTTTTTT.

This rearrangement joins TRBV2 to TRBJ1-1; no definite D call. This CDR3 contains 11 residues. V was clipped by 6 bases and J by 5 bases, with 7 bases between them. The germline CDR1 and CDR2 sequences are SNHLY and FYNNEI. This CDR3 is CASRFQTEAFF. Here the CDR3 DNA reads TGTGCCAGCAGATTCCAGACTGAAGCTTTCTTT.

This sequence joins TRBV7-9 and TRBJ2-5, with TRBD2 identical over 11 bases. The length of the CDR3 is 18 residues. Trimming at V came to 1 base and at J to 0 bases, leaving 7 bases not matched to a gene. CDR1 and CDR2 (germline): SEHNR, FQNEAQ (reference sequence). CDR3 in DNA: TGTGCCAGCAGCTTAGTGGTACTAGCGGGGGAGTACCAAGAGACCCAGTACTTC. Translated: CASSLVVLAGEYQETQYF.

For the CDR3, the DNA is TGTGCCAGCAGCGTTAGCGGGGGGGCGCAGGAGACCCAGTACTTC. Translating it yields CASSVSGGAQETQYF. The chain recombines TRBV4-2 with TRBJ2-5, with 11 bases matching TRBD2. With 5 bases clipped from V and 5 bases from J, the junction kept 7 bases outside the gene matches. The length of the CDR3 is 15 residues. CDR1 and CDR2 from the germline V gene are LGHNA and YNFKEQ.

The V call is TRBV5-6, the J call TRBJ1-1; possible D gene TRBD1, 5 bases. The CDR3 is made up of 13 amino acids. From germline, CDR1 is SGHDT and CDR2 YYEEEE. V shed 4 bases and J shed 7 bases, with 14 bases lying between them. Here the CDR3 reads CASSKDTRGEAFF. The CDR3 nucleotides are TGTGCCAGCAGCAAGGACACCCGCGGTGAAGCTTTCTTT.